This is a list of T cell receptor beta chains from one sample in a study of blood T cell repertoires in COVID-19. The table came from immunoSEQ multiplex PCR; TCRdb's copy has only in-frame clones and leaves some out. The sample contains a few hundred thousand clones, 86% of which appear only once. Material: peripheral blood. The source of these receptors is a woman aged 45-65 years with acute or convalescent COVID-19. Both conserved end residues are part of each CDR3. D genes are given only for firm matches. Clone size appears in some rows only: once, few, many, or a class for an expanded clone.

J: TRBJ2-1
size: NA
D: TRBD2
V: TRBV28
CDR3: CASKEGSGRTSYNEQFF
DNA: TGTGCCAGCAAAGAAGGTAGCGGGAGGACTTCCTACAATGAGCAGTTCTTC

J: TRBJ2-7
size: NA
D: NA
V: TRBV23-1
CDR3: CASSNLGATYEQYF
DNA: TGCGCCAGCAGCAACCTGGGGGCGACCTACGAGCAGTACTTC

J: TRBJ2-7
size: NA
D: NA
V: TRBV28
CDR3: CASSLPGYEQYF
DNA: TGTGCCAGCAGCCTCCCCGGGTACGAGCAGTACTTC

J: TRBJ2-2
size: NA
D: NA
V: TRBV7-9
CDR3: CASSSPTSTGELFF
DNA: TGTGCCAGCAGCTCCCCGACATCCACCGGGGAGCTGTTTTTT

J: TRBJ2-7
size: NA
D: NA
V: TRBV28
CDR3: CASRAGRDEQYF
DNA: TGTGCATCGAGGGCGGGACGGGACGAGCAGTACTTC

J: TRBJ2-7
size: NA
D: NA
V: TRBV6-5
CDR3: CASSYSAGQIFYEQYF
DNA: TGTGCCAGCAGTTACTCGGCCGGACAGATATTTTACGAGCAGTACTTC

J: TRBJ2-7
size: NA
D: TRBD2
V: TRBV27
CDR3: CASSWGGEQYF
DNA: TGTGCCAGCAGTTGGGGAGGGGAGCAGTACTTC

J: TRBJ2-1
size: NA
D: TRBD2
V: TRBV6-5
CDR3: CASSYSLADNEQFF
DNA: TGTGCCAGCAGTTACTCACTAGCGGACAATGAGCAGTTCTTC

J: TRBJ1-5
size: NA
D: NA
V: TRBV7-2
CDR3: CASSPLLSNQPQHF
DNA: TGTGCCAGCAGCCCCCTTCTAAGCAATCAGCCCCAGCATTTT

J: TRBJ2-7
size: NA
D: TRBD1
V: TRBV10-2
CDR3: CASSESRTGAEQYF
DNA: TGCGCCAGCAGTGAGAGTAGGACAGGGGCCGAGCAGTACTTC

J: TRBJ1-4
size: NA
D: TRBD1
V: TRBV29-1
CDR3: CSGYYGTGGEKLFF
DNA: TGCAGCGGATACTACGGGACAGGGGGAGAAAAACTGTTTTTT

J: TRBJ2-1
size: NA
D: TRBD1
V: TRBV28
CDR3: CASSSGGGDEQFF
DNA: TGTGCCAGCAGTTCAGGGGGCGGCGATGAGCAGTTCTTC

J: TRBJ2-5
size: NA
D: NA
V: TRBV2
CDR3: CASSKLWSAGETQYF
DNA: TGTGCCAGCAGTAAACTCTGGAGTGCTGGAGAGACCCAGTACTTC

J: TRBJ2-1
size: few
D: TRBD2
V: TRBV27
CDR3: CASSGAGVLDNEQFF
DNA: TGTGCCAGCAGTGGAGCGGGAGTATTGGACAATGAGCAGTTCTTC

J: TRBJ1-1
size: NA
D: NA
V: TRBV20-1
CDR3: CSARDRVGAFF
DNA: TGCAGTGCTAGAGACAGGGTGGGAGCTTTCTTT

J: TRBJ1-1
size: NA
D: NA
V: TRBV5-1
CDR3: CASRRGFDTEAFF
DNA: TGCGCCAGCAGGAGAGGATTTGACACTGAAGCTTTCTTT

J: TRBJ2-3
size: NA
D: TRBD2
V: TRBV4-2
CDR3: CASSQRLAGGLDTQYF
DNA: TGTGCCAGCAGTCAACGACTAGCGGGAGGTCTCGATACGCAGTATTTT

J: TRBJ1-2
size: NA
D: NA
V: TRBV18
CDR3: CASSPISDYGYTF
DNA: TGTGCCAGCTCACCGATCTCAGACTATGGCTACACCTTC

J: TRBJ2-7
size: NA
D: NA
V: TRBV9
CDR3: CASSVAGRSYEQYF
DNA: TGTGCCAGCAGCGTAGCGGGAAGAAGCTACGAGCAGTACTTC

J: TRBJ2-1
size: NA
D: TRBD2
V: TRBV7-2
CDR3: CASSLISGSYNEQFF
DNA: TGTGCCAGCAGCTTAATTAGCGGGAGTTACAATGAGCAGTTCTTC

J: TRBJ1-4
size: NA
D: TRBD1
V: TRBV27
CDR3: CASSSQFLRGLGEKLFF
DNA: TGTGCCAGCAGTTCTCAATTTCTCAGGGGGCTGGGGGAAAAACTGTTTTTT

J: TRBJ2-1
size: NA
D: NA
V: TRBV27
CDR3: CASSLGQGLTRPYNEQFF
DNA: TGTGCCAGCAGTTTGGGCCAGGGACTTACCCGTCCCTACAATGAGCAGTTCTTC

J: TRBJ1-1
size: once
D: NA
V: TRBV7-9
CDR3: CASSPGQSNTEAFF
DNA: TGTGCCAGCAGCCCAGGACAGTCCAACACTGAAGCTTTCTTT

J: TRBJ1-4
size: NA
D: NA
V: TRBV27
CDR3: CASTRNRETEKLFF
DNA: TGTGCCAGCACCAGAAACAGGGAGACTGAAAAACTGTTTTTT

J: TRBJ2-5
size: once
D: TRBD2
V: TRBV27
CDR3: CASSLVYSSSGSQETQYF
DNA: TGTGCCAGCAGTTTAGTTTACTCGTCTAGCGGGTCCCAAGAGACCCAGTACTTC

J: TRBJ1-4
size: NA
D: TRBD1
V: TRBV10-3
CDR3: CAIKPGQGGEKLFF
DNA: TGTGCCATCAAACCGGGACAGGGTGGCGAAAAACTGTTTTTT

J: TRBJ2-1
size: NA
D: NA
V: TRBV2
CDR3: CASSEGQFGVNEQFF
DNA: TGTGCCAGCAGTGAAGGGCAGTTCGGGGTTAATGAGCAGTTCTTC

J: TRBJ1-3
size: NA
D: NA
V: TRBV18
CDR3: CASSLSPGNTNTIYF
DNA: TGTGCCAGCTCACTGTCGCCGGGAAATACAAACACCATATATTTT

J: TRBJ2-1
size: NA
D: TRBD2
V: TRBV9
CDR3: CASSVELADSYNEQFF
DNA: TGTGCCAGCAGCGTAGAACTAGCGGATTCCTACAATGAGCAGTTCTTC

J: TRBJ2-1
size: NA
D: NA
V: TRBV6-2/TRBV6-3
CDR3: CASSPWTSQRSYSSYNEQFF
DNA: TGTGCCAGCAGCCCTTGGACTTCCCAACGCAGTTACAGCTCCTACAATGAGCAGTTCTTC